This T cell receptor beta chain was found in a study of T cell changes during pregnancy in multiple sclerosis. The CDR3 spans 15 residues. V shed 3 bases, J shed 6 bases, and the junction held 6 bases outside the gene matches. The V gene's germline CDR1 is MNHEY and CDR2 SMNVEV (reference sequence). Profiled with immunoSEQ multiplex PCR; TCRdb holds only in-frame clones, not every one. Here the sample spans 3,400 or so clones, 86% being singletons. Here the sequenced sample was CD8+ T cells from peripheral blood mononuclear cells, taken in the first trimester of pregnancy. The receptor's source is a female donor in good health, enrolled as a control in a pregnancy study. This chain links TRBV27 with TRBJ1-2; 11 bases match TRBD1. Written as DNA, the CDR3 is TGTGCCAGCAGTTTCCTGGACAGGGGGCGGCATGGCTACACCTTC. Protein product: CASSFLDRGRHGYTF.